Shown below are 22 T cell receptor beta chains from a single sample sequenced in a study of T cells in Graves' hyperthyroidism and ophthalmopathy. TCR beta CDR3 regions were amplified from RNA. HTBI primers were used for first-round RT-PCR of the TCR CDR3. One entry per CDR3 protein, called by TCRdb with MiXCR from the multiplex PCR reads. The repertoire holds about 420,000 distinct CDR3 sequences, approximately 13% seen once, with approximately 5.8% in the top ten. The sequenced material came from blood. Every receptor here comes from a woman between 18 and 30 years old with Graves' hyperthyroidism.

Ten or more counts support this clonotype. CDR3 protein: CASSLSGGSNNEQFF. In DNA form, the CDR3 reads TGTGCCAGCAGTTTATCCGGCGGGAGTAATAATGAGCAGTTCTTC. V and J are TRBV27 and TRBJ2-1; 7 positions agree with TRBD2. Germline assignment: CDR1 MNHEY and CDR2 SMNVEV (reference sequence). The CDR3 is made up of 15 amino acids. V lost 0 bases, J lost 7 bases, and 6 bases stayed unmatched.

This clonotype was seen ten or more times. The chain uses TRBV20-1 and TRBJ2-7; D uncertain. Germline CDR1 and CDR2: DFQATT and SNEGSKA (reference sequence). The CDR3 has 12 amino acids. The V and J ends lost 1 base and 6 bases respectively, with 10 bases between them. The chain's CDR3 is CSARGPISEQYF. In nucleotides, the CDR3 is TGCAGTGCTAGAGGTCCAATTTCCGAGCAGTACTTC.

This clonotype occurred a few times. CDR3 amino acids: CASSQEGGRDTEAFF. CDR3 nucleotides: TGCGCCAGCAGCCAAGAGGGGGGCCGGGACACTGAAGCTTTCTTT. The chain employs TRBV4-1 and TRBJ1-1; maybe TRBD1 (6 bases). The germline CDR1 and CDR2 sequences are MGHRA and YSYEKL. CDR3 length: 15 residues. Between the trimmed V and J ends, which lost 0 bases and 3 bases, there was a span of 11 bases.

This clonotype was counted between two and nine times. The chain links TRBV19 to TRBJ2-6; D is unclear. CDR1 is LNHDA and CDR2 is SQIVND in the germline V gene (reference sequence). V was clipped by 3 bases and J by 0 bases, with 3 bases between them. This CDR3 is built from 14 residues. The CDR3 bases are TGTGCCAGTAGTATTCCCTCTGGGGCCAACGTCCTGACTTTC. Translation gives CASSIPSGANVLTF.

The V gene is TRBV6-1, the J gene TRBJ1-1, with D possibly being TRBD1 (5 bases). V was trimmed by 3 bases and J by 3 bases, leaving 14 bases between them. CDR1 and CDR2 (germline): MNHNS, SASEGT. CDR3 size: 15 residues. The CDR3 bases are TGTGCCAGCAGTGAGACAGCCATGAGGGACACTGAAGCTTTCTTT. Protein: CASSETAMRDTEAFF.

The genes are TRBV27 and TRBJ1-2; D possibly corresponds to TRBD1 (6 bases). Looked up from germline, CDR1 is MNHEY and CDR2 is SMNVEV (reference sequence). The CDR3 has 16 amino acids. V shed 2 bases and J shed 4 bases, with 17 bases lying between them. CDR3 sequence (DNA): TGTGCCAGCAGTTTACATATACGCGGACAGAGCTATGGCTACACCTTC. It yields the protein CASSLHIRGQSYGYTF.

This clonotype was detected only a few times. V gene TRBV19 combines with J gene TRBJ1-6; tentatively, D is TRBD1 (5 bases). This CDR3 has 17 amino acids. Trimming left V 2 bases short and J 14 bases short, with 25 bases between. Germline-derived CDR1 and CDR2 are LNHDA and SQIVND (reference sequence). The DNA of the CDR3 is TGTGCCAGTAGTATACAGGAGGCTAAGACAGAATTCACAACCCTCCACTTT. This codes for CASSIQEAKTEFTTLHF.

This clonotype was picked up a small number of times. A single base separates this from a much larger clone, so it may be a read error. The chain recombines TRBV4-2 with TRBJ2-1; 7 bases are shared with TRBD2. This CDR3 is 16 amino acids long. Per germline, CDR1 LGHNA and CDR2 YNFKEQ. V gave up 0 bases and J gave up 0 bases; unmatched junction bases: 2. Written as DNA, the CDR3 is TGTGCCAGCAGCCAAGAGGGCGGGAGCTCCTACAATGAGCAGTTCTTC. It encodes CASSQEGGSSYNEQFF.

The sample holds many counts of this clonotype. V usage is TRBV6-6 and J usage is TRBJ2-7; D might be TRBD2 (6 bases). V shed 0 bases and J shed 5 bases, with 14 bases lying between them. There are 15 residues in the CDR3. CDR1 is MNHNY and CDR2 is SVGAGI in the germline V gene (reference sequence). The CDR3 sequence is CASSYSGTSADEQYF. CDR3 nucleotides: TGTGCCAGCAGTTACTCCGGGACTTCAGCCGACGAGCAGTACTTC.

This clonotype was detected ten times or more. V usage is TRBV11-2 and J usage is TRBJ2-7, with D unresolved. The V end lost 0 bases, the J end lost 3 bases, and 9 bases lay between the germline ends. The CDR3 has 14 amino acids. CDR1 is SGHAT, CDR2 FQNNGV, per germline. The DNA for the CDR3 is TGTGCCAGCAGCTTAGATCCCAACAGCTACGAGCAGTACTTC. Residues: CASSLDPNSYEQYF.

Ten or more counts support this clonotype. This chain joins TRBV3-1 and TRBJ1-2, with D possibly being TRBD1 (5 bases). The CDR3 consists of 15 residues. Germline values: CDR1 LGHDT, CDR2 YNNKEL (reference sequence). The V end was cut by 0 bases, the J end by 2 bases, with 10 bases between. CDR3 protein: CASSQDHAGNYGYTF. The CDR3 nucleotides are TGTGCCAGCAGCCAAGATCATGCAGGGAACTATGGCTACACCTTC.

This clonotype was counted between two and nine times. This chain links TRBV9 with TRBJ1-5, with a possible D match to TRBD1 (6 bases). This CDR3 has 14 amino acids. Trimming left V 2 bases short and J 9 bases short, with 15 bases between. Germline V gene sequence: CDR1 SGDLS, CDR2 YYNGEE. The CDR3 DNA reads as TGTGCCAGCAGCGTGGGGCAGGGGATGGTGCCCCAGCATTTT. Translated: CASSVGQGMVPQHF.

This clonotype has a count of ten or more. This chain joins TRBV29-1 and TRBJ2-1; D is unclear. Germline CDR1 reads SQVTM; CDR2 reads ANQGSEA. There are 12 residues in the CDR3. V gave up 6 bases and J gave up 9 bases, with 15 bases separating them. The DNA for the CDR3 is TGCAGCGTGACTCTATCGGTTGGTGAGCAGTTCTTC. Its translation: CSVTLSVGEQFF.

CDR3 amino acids: CASSLAALGKETQYF. For the CDR3, the DNA is TGTGCCAGCAGCTTAGCGGCCTTGGGAAAAGAGACCCAGTACTTC. V gene TRBV7-2 combines with J gene TRBJ2-5; D gene unclear. The CDR3 is 15 residues long. Germline V lookup: CDR1 SGHTA, CDR2 FQGNSA. Deletions cut 0 bases from V and 3 bases from J, with 11 bases between.

The sample holds many counts of this clonotype. The chain recombines TRBV7-2 with TRBJ2-4, with 9 bases matching TRBD1. The length of the CDR3 is 14 residues. J gave up 3 bases and V 6 bases, and 3 bases lay outside the gene matches. CDR1 SGHTA and CDR2 FQGNSA come from the germline V gene. CDR3 nucleotide sequence: TGTGCCAGCAGTCGACAGGGGGACAAAAACATTCAGTACTTC. Translation gives CASSRQGDKNIQYF. Full variable domain (outside the CDR3, taken from reference TRBV7-2 and TRBJ2-4): GAGVSQSPSNKVTEKGKDVELRCDPISGHTALYWYRQSLGQGLEFLIYFQGNSAPDKSGLPSDRFSAERTGGSVSTLTIQRTQQEDSAVYLCASSRQGDKNIQYFGAGTRLSVL.

The chain employs TRBV28 and TRBJ1-2; 10 nucleotides match TRBD1. Germline V gene data show CDR1 as MDHEN and CDR2 as SYDVKM. With V trimmed by 6 bases and J by 6 bases, 16 bases remained unmatched. The CDR3 contains 17 residues. In DNA form, the CDR3 reads TGTGCCAGCAGACGACAGGGGGCGCGCAGGGGATTAGATGGCTACACCTTC. Encoded protein: CASRRQGARRGLDGYTF.

This rearrangement joins TRBV12-3 or TRBV12-4 to TRBJ1-5; D ambiguous. V was trimmed by 6 bases and J by 7 bases, leaving 10 bases between them. This CDR3 is 12 amino acids long. CDR3 sequence (DNA): TGTGCCAGCAGCCGAGACTGGCAGCCCCAGCATTTT. It specifies CASSRDWQPQHF.

The sample holds many counts of this clonotype. The gene calls are TRBV10-3 and TRBJ2-7, with a tentative D call TRBD1 (6 bases). Germline V gives CDR1 ENHRY, CDR2 SYGVKD. V was clipped by 3 bases and J by 1 base, with 13 bases between them. The CDR3 loop spans 15 amino acids. The CDR3 nucleotides are TGTGCCATCAGTGACCTAGACAGGATTTCCTACGAGCAGTACTTC. Translating it yields CAISDLDRISYEQYF.

This chain links TRBV24-1 with TRBJ1-1; D is undetermined. This CDR3 comprises 13 residues. V lost 7 bases to trimming and J lost 3 bases, with 11 bases between them. Germline loops: CDR1 KGHDR, CDR2 SFDVKD. The CDR3 sequence: CATRTWTHTEAFF. The CDR3 coding sequence is TGTGCCACCAGAACTTGGACGCACACTGAAGCTTTCTTT.

This clonotype was counted ten times or more. The chain joins TRBV7-3 to TRBJ2-3; unclear D gene. The CDR3 is 15 amino acids. V lost 1 base to trimming and J lost 3 bases, with 11 bases between them. Germline V gene lookup returns CDR1 SGHTA and CDR2 FQGTGA. Written as DNA, the CDR3 is TGTGCCAGCAGCTTAAGGGATGTAGGTACAGATACGCAGTATTTT. Translated: CASSLRDVGTDTQYF.

This clonotype was observed a handful of times. The genes are TRBV19 and TRBJ2-7; possibly TRBD1 for D (6 bases). CDR1 and CDR2 from the germline V gene are LNHDA and SQIVND (reference sequence). The CDR3 spans 16 residues. Trimming left V 4 bases short and J 0 bases short, with 16 bases between. The DNA of the CDR3 is TGTGCCAGTAGTACCGGACAGCTCCGGTTCTCCTACGAGCAGTACTTC. Translation gives CASSTGQLRFSYEQYF.

This clonotype was detected many times. The rearrangement links TRBV20-1 to TRBJ2-1, with 9 bases fitting TRBD2. Losses at the gene ends were 3 bases for V and 9 bases for J; bases not matched to a gene: 9. Germline V gene lookup returns CDR1 DFQATT and CDR2 SNEGSKA (reference sequence). The CDR3 totals 14 residues. The CDR3 sequence: CSARKAGGPGEQFF. The CDR3 nucleotides are TGCAGTGCTAGGAAGGCGGGAGGGCCGGGTGAGCAGTTCTTC.